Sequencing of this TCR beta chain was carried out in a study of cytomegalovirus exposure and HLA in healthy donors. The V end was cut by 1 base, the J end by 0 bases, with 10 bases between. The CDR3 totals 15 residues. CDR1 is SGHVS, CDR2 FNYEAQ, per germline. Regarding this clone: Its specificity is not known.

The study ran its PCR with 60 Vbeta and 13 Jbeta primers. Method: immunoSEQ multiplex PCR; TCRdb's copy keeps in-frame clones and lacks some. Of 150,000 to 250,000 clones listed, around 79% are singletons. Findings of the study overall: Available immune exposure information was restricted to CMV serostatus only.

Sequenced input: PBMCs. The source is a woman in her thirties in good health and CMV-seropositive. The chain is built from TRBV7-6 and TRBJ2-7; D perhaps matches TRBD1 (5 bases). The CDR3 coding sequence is TGTGCCAGCAGCTTAGTGCAGGGCAGCTCCTACGAGCAGTACTTC. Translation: CASSLVQGSSYEQYF.